This TCR beta chain was retrieved from a study of early T cells in non-severe SARS-CoV-2 infection. Across the study: Bulk RNA taken from unsorted whole blood was sequenced, leaving chains unpaired. Study-level findings and limits: The matching step, a VDJdb search, favored anti-spike CD8 responses and missed private and CD4 specificities.

This clonotype has a count of ten or more. What it binds is not known. The CDR3 is 14 amino acids. The V gene lost 5 bases and the J gene lost 2 bases, with 11 bases spanning the gap. The germline CDR1 and CDR2 sequences are SGHTA and FQGTGA. Attachment of unique molecular identifiers to individual cDNA molecules was performed. TCRdb re-analysed the 5' RACE reads in MiXCR, keeping a single row per CDR3 protein. There are over 20,000 distinct CDR3 sequences in the sample; around 5% occur only once, and around 4.1% lies in the top ten. The V gene is TRBV7-3, the J gene TRBJ2-3, with D maybe TRBD1 (5 bases). The source material was whole blood. This clonotype originated in an adult who was a healthcare worker with PCR-confirmed SARS-CoV-2 infection or an uninfected control (not recorded which). In nucleotides, the CDR3 is TGTGCCAGCAGCCTCGACAGATACACAGATACGCAGTATTTT. Translating gives CASSLDRYTDTQYF. Complete variable domain (other parts from reference TRBV7-3 and TRBJ2-3): GAGVSQTPSNKVTEKGKYVELRCDPISGHTALYWYRQSLGQGPEFLIYFQGTGAADDSGLPNDRFFAVRPEGSVSTLKIQRTERGDSAVYLCASSLDRYTDTQYFGPGTRLTVL.